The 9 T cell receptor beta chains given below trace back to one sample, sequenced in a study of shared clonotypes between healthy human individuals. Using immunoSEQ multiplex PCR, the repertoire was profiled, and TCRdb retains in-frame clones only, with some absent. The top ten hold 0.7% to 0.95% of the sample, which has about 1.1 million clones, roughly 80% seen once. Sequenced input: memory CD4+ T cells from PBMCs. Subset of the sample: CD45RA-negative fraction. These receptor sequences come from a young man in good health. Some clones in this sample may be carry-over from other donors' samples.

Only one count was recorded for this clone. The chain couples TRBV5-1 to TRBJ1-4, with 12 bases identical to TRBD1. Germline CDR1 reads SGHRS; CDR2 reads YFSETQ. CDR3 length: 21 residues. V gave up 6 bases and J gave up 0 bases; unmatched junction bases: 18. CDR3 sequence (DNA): TGCGCCAGCAATTGGGACAGGGGGCGCCGGATCGCCTTTGCAACTAATGAAAAACTGTTTTTT. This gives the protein CASNWDRGRRIAFATNEKLFF.

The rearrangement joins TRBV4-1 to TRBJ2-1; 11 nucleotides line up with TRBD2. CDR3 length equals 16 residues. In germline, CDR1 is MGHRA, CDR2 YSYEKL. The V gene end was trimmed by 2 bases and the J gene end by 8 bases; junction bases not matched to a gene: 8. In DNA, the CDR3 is TGCGCCAGCAGCCAACCAACTAGCGGGAGACCGGATGAGCAGTTCTTC. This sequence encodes CASSQPTSGRPDEQFF.

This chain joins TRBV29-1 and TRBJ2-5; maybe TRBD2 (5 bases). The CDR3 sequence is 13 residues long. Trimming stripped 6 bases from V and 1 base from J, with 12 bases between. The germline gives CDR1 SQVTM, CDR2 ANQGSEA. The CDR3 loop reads CSVISASQETQYF. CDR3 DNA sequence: TGCAGCGTCATTAGCGCCTCCCAAGAGACCCAGTACTTC.

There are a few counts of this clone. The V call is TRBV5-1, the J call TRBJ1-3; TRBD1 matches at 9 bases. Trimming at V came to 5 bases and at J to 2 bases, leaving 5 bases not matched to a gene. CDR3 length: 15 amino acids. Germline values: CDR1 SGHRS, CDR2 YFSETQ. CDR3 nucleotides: TGCGCCAGCAGACCCGGGACAGGGACTGGAAACACCATATATTTT. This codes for CASRPGTGTGNTIYF.

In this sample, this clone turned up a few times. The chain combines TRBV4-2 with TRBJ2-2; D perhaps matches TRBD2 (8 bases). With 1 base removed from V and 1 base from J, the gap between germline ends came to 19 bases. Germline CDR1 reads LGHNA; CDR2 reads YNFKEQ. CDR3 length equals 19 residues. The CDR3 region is CASSQGTGGGIGNTGELFF. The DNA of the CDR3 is TGTGCCAGCAGCCAAGGTACGGGAGGGGGCATAGGGAACACCGGGGAGCTGTTTTTT.

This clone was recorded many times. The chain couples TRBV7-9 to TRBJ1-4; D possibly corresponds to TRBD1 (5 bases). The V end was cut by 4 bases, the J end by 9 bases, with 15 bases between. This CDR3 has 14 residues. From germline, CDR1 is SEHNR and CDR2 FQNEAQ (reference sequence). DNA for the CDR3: TGTGCCAGCAGCTCGCAGGGACGGAGTAAAAAACTGTTTTTT. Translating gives CASSSQGRSKKLFF.

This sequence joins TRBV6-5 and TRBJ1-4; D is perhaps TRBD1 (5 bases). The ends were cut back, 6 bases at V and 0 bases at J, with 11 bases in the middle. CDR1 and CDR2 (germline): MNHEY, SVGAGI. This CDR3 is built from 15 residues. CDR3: CASRRTPATNEKLFF. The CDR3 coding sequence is TGTGCCAGCAGGCGGACACCCGCAACTAATGAAAAACTGTTTTTT.

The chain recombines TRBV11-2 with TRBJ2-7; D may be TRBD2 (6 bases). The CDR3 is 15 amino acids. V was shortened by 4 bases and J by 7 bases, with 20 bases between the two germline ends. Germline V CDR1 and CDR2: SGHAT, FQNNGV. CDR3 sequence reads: CASSSVKGRGGEQYF. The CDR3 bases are TGTGCCAGCAGCTCCGTAAAGGGTCGGGGAGGTGAGCAGTACTTC.

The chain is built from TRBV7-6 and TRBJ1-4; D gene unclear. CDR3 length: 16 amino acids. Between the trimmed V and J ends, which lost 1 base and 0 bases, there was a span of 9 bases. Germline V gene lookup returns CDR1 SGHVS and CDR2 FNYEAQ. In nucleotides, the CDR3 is TGTGCCAGCAGCTTAGGCCAGTCTGCAACTAATGAAAAACTGTTTTTT. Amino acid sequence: CASSLGQSATNEKLFF.